The rows below give T cell receptor beta chains drawn from one sample of a study of T cell repertoires in cytomegalovirus infection. TCRdb called the reads again in MiXCR, with one record for every CDR3 protein. This table has 400,000 to 600,000 distinct CDR3 sequences, roughly 42% appearing once. These receptors lack a known antigen. The source material was cultured PBMCs, sampled from culture after CMV antigen stimulation. The origin of the receptors is a human donor in good health (CMV status not recorded). Some clones in this sample may be carry-over from other donors' samples. Both conserved end residues are part of each CDR3. A D gene is named only where the DNA matches it firmly. Clone size is given for some rows only: seen once, a few or many times, or a class if the clone is expanded.

v_call: TRBV10-3; d_call: NA; clone_size: NA; cdr3_length: 15; j_call: TRBJ1-2; cdr3_aa: CAISEWTGTNYGYTF
v_call: TRBV7-9; d_call: TRBD2; clone_size: NA; cdr3_length: 17; j_call: TRBJ2-2; cdr3_aa: CASSSTTSGRNTGELFF
v_call: TRBV6-2/TRBV6-3; d_call: NA; clone_size: once; cdr3_length: 15; j_call: TRBJ2-7; cdr3_aa: CASRGGESSSYEQYF
v_call: TRBV5-4; d_call: NA; clone_size: NA; cdr3_length: 15; j_call: TRBJ1-2; cdr3_aa: CASSPFETVNYGYTF
v_call: TRBV6-2/TRBV6-3; d_call: TRBD2; clone_size: few; cdr3_length: 16; j_call: TRBJ2-1; cdr3_aa: CASSYRLAGFSGEQFF
v_call: TRBV18; d_call: NA; clone_size: NA; cdr3_length: 13; j_call: TRBJ1-2; cdr3_aa: CASSPGGAEGYTF
v_call: TRBV20-1; d_call: TRBD2; clone_size: NA; cdr3_length: 18; j_call: TRBJ2-2; cdr3_aa: CSAGRTSGGATGPGELFF
v_call: TRBV27; d_call: TRBD2; clone_size: NA; cdr3_length: 15; j_call: TRBJ2-7; cdr3_aa: CASSLSTSGTYEQYF
v_call: TRBV7-2; d_call: NA; clone_size: few; cdr3_length: 17; j_call: TRBJ2-7; cdr3_aa: CASSRPRTGPTSYEQYF
v_call: TRBV6-2/TRBV6-3; d_call: NA; clone_size: many; cdr3_length: 12; j_call: TRBJ2-7; cdr3_aa: CASSYRGYEQYF
v_call: TRBV7-8; d_call: NA; clone_size: few; cdr3_length: 13; j_call: TRBJ2-7; cdr3_aa: CASSSPEEREQYF
v_call: TRBV6-5; d_call: NA; clone_size: once; cdr3_length: 13; j_call: TRBJ1-2; cdr3_aa: CASSYSPKIDYTF
v_call: TRBV11-3; d_call: NA; clone_size: NA; cdr3_length: 15; j_call: TRBJ2-1; cdr3_aa: CASSPGREQHHEQFF
v_call: TRBV20-1; d_call: NA; clone_size: NA; cdr3_length: 14; j_call: TRBJ1-5; cdr3_aa: CSARQPLSNQPQHF
v_call: TRBV6-1; d_call: TRBD1; clone_size: NA; cdr3_length: 13; j_call: TRBJ1-6; cdr3_aa: CASNSEGAGVFHF
v_call: TRBV5-4; d_call: TRBD1; clone_size: NA; cdr3_length: 14; j_call: TRBJ1-4; cdr3_aa: CASSQDRNGEKLFF
v_call: TRBV12-3/TRBV12-4; d_call: NA; clone_size: few; cdr3_length: 13; j_call: TRBJ2-7; cdr3_aa: CASSLRGPYEQYF
v_call: TRBV7-4; d_call: NA; clone_size: NA; cdr3_length: 15; j_call: TRBJ2-5; cdr3_aa: CASSLGVGRQETQYF
v_call: TRBV15; d_call: TRBD2; clone_size: NA; cdr3_length: 20; j_call: TRBJ2-7; cdr3_aa: CATSRAPDRGLAQLPYEQYF
v_call: TRBV11-2; d_call: TRBD2; clone_size: few; cdr3_length: 16; j_call: TRBJ2-7; cdr3_aa: CASSLDLSSGAYEQYF
v_call: TRBV7-2; d_call: TRBD1; clone_size: NA; cdr3_length: 20; j_call: TRBJ1-3; cdr3_aa: CASSFSSGQRIQTVRNTIYF
v_call: TRBV7-6; d_call: NA; clone_size: few; cdr3_length: 15; j_call: TRBJ1-2; cdr3_aa: CASSPAAGRNYGYTF